The T cell receptor beta chain described here comes from a study of blood T cell repertoires in COVID-19. Assay used: immunoSEQ multiplex PCR; TCRdb lists only in-frame clones, some missing. This table holds 300,000 to 400,000 clones, around nine tenths found once. Per germline, CDR1 SGHRS and CDR2 YFSETQ. The CDR3 is 17 amino acids. V lost 3 bases and J lost 0; bases outside the gene matches: 8. The sequence derives from a woman aged 70 to 79 with COVID-19, enrolled during active disease. What was sequenced was peripheral blood. The chain is built from TRBV5-1 and TRBJ2-7, with TRBD2 matching 11 bases. The CDR3: CASSYLGLAGHSYEQYF. The CDR3 DNA sequence: TGCGCCAGCAGCTATTTAGGACTAGCGGGTCACTCCTACGAGCAGTACTTC. Together with reference TRBV5-1 and TRBJ2-7, the CDR3 gives the full variable domain: KAGVTQTPRYLIKTRGQQVTLSCSPISGHRSVSWYQQTPGQGLQFLFEYFSETQRNKGNFPGRFSGRQFSNSRSEMNVSTLELGDSALYLCASSYLGLAGHSYEQYFGPGTRLTVT.